The T cell receptor beta chain under discussion was sequenced for a study of shared T cell receptors in the human thymus (dated by TCRdb to the early 2020s). Context from the whole study: The study examined how self-reactive, shared T-cell receptor alpha chains are generated in the human thymus.

The CDR3 goes from the cysteine to the phenylalanine over 16 residues. Only the CDR3 portion is preserved as DNA: 48 bases, with reading frame beginning at the first base. Clipping removes 2 bases from V and 7 bases from J, with 10 as the unmatched junction base count. As encoded in the germline V gene, CDR1 is SGHTA while CDR2 is FQGNSA. Receptor libraries were prepared by the immunoSEQ multiplex PCR assay. Sourced from immuneACCESS, this table was stored by TCRdb with only in-frame sequences that have V and J called. A share of the clones is absent; for the studies checked, an unresolved V gene accounts for under half, and the remainder has no known explanation. The sample includes 65,000 to 70,000 clones, with 90% to 95% observed a single time. Clones ranked in the top ten supply less than 0.04% of the sample. In the case of this clone: The antigen it recognizes is unknown. Base qualities are missing; no much larger clone stands one base away.

Recombination connected TRBV7-2 to TRBJ2-3; TRBD1 agrees with 9 junctional bases. Sample: thymocytes. The source of this sequence is a human donor. The sequence in DNA is TGTGCCAGCAGCTTAAAGTCCGTGGGACAGGGCAATACGCAGTATTTT. It encodes CASSLKSVGQGNTQYF.